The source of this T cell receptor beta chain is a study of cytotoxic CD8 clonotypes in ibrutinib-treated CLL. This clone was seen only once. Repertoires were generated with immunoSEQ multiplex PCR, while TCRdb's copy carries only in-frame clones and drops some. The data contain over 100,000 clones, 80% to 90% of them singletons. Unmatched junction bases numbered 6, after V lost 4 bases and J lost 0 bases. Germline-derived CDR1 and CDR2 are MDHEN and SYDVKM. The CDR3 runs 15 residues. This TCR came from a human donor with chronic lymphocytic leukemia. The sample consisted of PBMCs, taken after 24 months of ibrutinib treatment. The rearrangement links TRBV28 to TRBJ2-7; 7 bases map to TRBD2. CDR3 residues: CASSSVGGSSYEQYF. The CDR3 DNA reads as TGTGCCAGCAGTTCAGTAGGCGGGAGCTCCTACGAGCAGTACTTC.